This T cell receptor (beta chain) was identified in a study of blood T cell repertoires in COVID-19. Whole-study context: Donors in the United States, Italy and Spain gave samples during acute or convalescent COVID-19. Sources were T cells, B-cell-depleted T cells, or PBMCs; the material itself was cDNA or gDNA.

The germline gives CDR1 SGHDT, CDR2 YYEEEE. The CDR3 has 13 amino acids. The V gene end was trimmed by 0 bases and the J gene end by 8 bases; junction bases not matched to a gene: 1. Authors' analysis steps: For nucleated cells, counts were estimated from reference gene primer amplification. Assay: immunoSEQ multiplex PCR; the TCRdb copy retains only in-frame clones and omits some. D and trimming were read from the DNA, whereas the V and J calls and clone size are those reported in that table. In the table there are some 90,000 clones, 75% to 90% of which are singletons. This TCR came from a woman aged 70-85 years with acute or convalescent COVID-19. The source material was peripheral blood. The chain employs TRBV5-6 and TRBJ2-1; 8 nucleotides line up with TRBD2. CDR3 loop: CASSLAGGYEQFF. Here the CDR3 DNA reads TGTGCCAGCAGCTTGGCGGGAGGGTATGAGCAGTTCTTC.